This TCR beta chain was obtained from a study of blood T cell repertoires in COVID-19. Study overall: Collection of acute and convalescent COVID-19 samples took place in the United States, Italy and Spain.

In germline, CDR1 is SGDLS, CDR2 YYNGEE. Trimming cost V 0 bases and J 7 bases; bases outside gene matches: 9. This CDR3 comprises 16 residues. Repertoires were generated with immunoSEQ multiplex PCR, while TCRdb's copy carries only in-frame clones and drops some. The sample has about 140,000 clones, 85% to 90% seen once; the top ten hold 8.2%. The sequenced sample consisted of peripheral blood. The receptor comes from a woman aged 55 to 70 with acute or convalescent COVID-19. The chain couples TRBV9 to TRBJ2-1, with TRBD1 identical over 8 bases. The CDR3 here is CASSVGGRGQWNEQFF. The CDR3 DNA reads as TGTGCCAGCAGCGTAGGGGGCAGGGGGCAGTGGAATGAGCAGTTCTTC.